Following are 28 T cell receptor beta chains from one sample sequenced in a study of cytomegalovirus exposure and HLA in healthy donors. TCRdb keeps only in-frame clones here, not all; method: immunoSEQ multiplex PCR. Of around 70,000 clones detected, 85% to 95% appear once; the ten largest clones hold about 3%. The sample consisted of PBMCs. The receptors derive from a man aged 18 to 30 in good health and CMV-seronegative.

V is TRBV27 and J is TRBJ2-5, with 8 bases fitting TRBD1. Trimming removed 5 bases from V and 2 bases from J; junction bases left unmatched: 4. CDR1 MNHEY and CDR2 SMNVEV come from the germline V gene (reference sequence). There are 14 residues in the CDR3. The CDR3 DNA reads as TGTGCCAGCAGTCTACGGGACAGGCAAGAGACCCAGTACTTC. The encoded protein is CASSLRDRQETQYF.

The CDR3 spells CASSLQSNYGYTF. The CDR3 coding sequence is TGTGCCAGCAGCTTACAGTCTAACTATGGCTACACCTTC. The chain carries TRBV5-5 and TRBJ1-2; no reliable D call. Germline CDR1 and CDR2: SGHKS and YYEKEE (reference sequence). The V end lost 2 bases, the J end lost 0 bases, and 5 bases lay between the germline ends. The CDR3 spans 13 residues.

The V call is TRBV18, the J call TRBJ1-3; 9 bases agree with TRBD1. Germline trimming cut 4 bases from V and 3 bases from J; bases unmatched to any gene: 7. CDR3 length equals 16 residues. The V gene's germline CDR1 is KGHSH and CDR2 LQKENI. Here the CDR3 DNA reads TGTGCCAGCTCACGACTAGACAGGGGGAATGGAAACACCATATATTTT. Amino acid sequence: CASSRLDRGNGNTIYF. The full variable domain, with the rest looked up from reference TRBV18 and TRBJ1-3, is NAGVMQNPRHLVRRRGQEARLRCSPMKGHSHVYWYRQLPEEGLKFMVYLQKENIIDESGMPKERFSAEFPKEGPSILRIQQVVRGDSAAYFCASSRLDRGNGNTIYFGEGSWLTVV.

This sequence joins TRBV11-2 and TRBJ1-1; 10 nucleotides align to TRBD1. The J segment lost 4 bases and the V segment lost 4 bases, leaving 3 bases of the junction unmatched. The CDR3 is made up of 14 amino acids. The V gene's germline CDR1 is SGHAT and CDR2 FQNNGV. CDR3 DNA: TGTGCCAGCAGCTCGGGACAGGGGATCACTGAAGCTTTCTTT. This codes for CASSSGQGITEAFF. The whole variable domain, remainder taken from reference TRBV11-2 and TRBJ1-1, is EAGVAQSPRYKIIEKRQSVAFWCNPISGHATLYWYQQILGQGPKLLIQFQNNGVVDDSQLPKDRFSAERLKGVDSTLKIQPAKLEDSAVYLCASSSGQGITEAFFGQGTRLTVV.

The J gene is TRBJ2-1, the V gene TRBV7-2, with 13 bases identical to TRBD2. Germline assignment: CDR1 SGHTA and CDR2 FQGNSA. V gave up 5 bases and J gave up 4 bases; unmatched junction bases: 8. The CDR3 loop spans 17 amino acids. Here the CDR3 reads CASSRELAGGRYNEQFF. DNA for the CDR3: TGTGCCAGCAGCCGCGAACTAGCGGGGGGGCGGTACAATGAGCAGTTCTTC.

The chain carries TRBV4-2 and TRBJ2-1; perhaps TRBD2 as D (6 bases). V gave up 1 base and J gave up 5 bases, with 12 bases separating them. Germline V gives CDR1 LGHNA, CDR2 YNFKEQ. The CDR3 has 15 amino acids. CDR3 DNA: TGTGCCAGCAGCCAAGTAGGAGGGGCCCACAATGAGCAGTTCTTC. Translating gives CASSQVGGAHNEQFF.

The J gene is TRBJ1-2, the V gene TRBV4-2; tentatively, D is TRBD1 (6 bases). V was trimmed by 0 bases and J by 4 bases, leaving 24 bases between them. The CDR3 has 19 residues. CDR1 and CDR2 from the germline V gene are LGHNA and YNFKEQ. The CDR3 loop reads CASSQDKWGPDPKRYGYTF. In nucleotides, the CDR3 is TGTGCCAGCAGCCAAGATAAATGGGGGCCGGACCCCAAGCGCTATGGCTACACCTTC.

The rearrangement links TRBV7-9 to TRBJ2-7; D is ambiguous. V lost 8 bases, J lost 2 bases, and 13 bases lay in between. CDR1 and CDR2 (germline): SEHNR, FQNEAQ (reference sequence). There are 13 residues in the CDR3. CDR3 sequence (DNA): TGTGCCAGCCGCTCCGAACGGGCCTACGAGCAGTACTTC. As protein: CASRSERAYEQYF.

CDR3 bases: TGCAGCGTTGTAGGGGGGGATGCTTACAATGAGCAGTTCTTC. This sequence encodes CSVVGGDAYNEQFF. This rearrangement joins TRBV29-1 to TRBJ2-1, with D perhaps TRBD2 (7 bases). The CDR3 has 14 residues. Germline CDR1 reads SQVTM; CDR2 reads ANQGSEA. V dropped 4 bases and J dropped 4 bases, with 14 bases sitting between them.

V usage is TRBV9 and J usage is TRBJ1-5, with TRBD1 matching 7 bases. Germline CDR1 and CDR2: SGDLS and YYNGEE. The CDR3 extends over 13 amino acids. The V segment lost 7 bases and the J segment 3 bases; nucleotides outside the gene matches: 4. The CDR3 is CASATGDNQPQHF. In DNA form, the CDR3 reads TGTGCCAGCGCTACAGGGGACAATCAGCCCCAGCATTTT.

This chain links TRBV19 with TRBJ1-1; no reliable D call. The germline V gene encodes CDR1 LNHDA and CDR2 SQIVND (reference sequence). The CDR3 is 13 residues long. V was shortened by 7 bases and J by 0 bases, with 9 bases between the two germline ends. Here the CDR3 reads CASKVAVNTEAFF. The CDR3 DNA sequence: TGTGCCAGTAAGGTCGCGGTGAACACTGAAGCTTTCTTT. The variable domain in full, completed from reference TRBV19 and TRBJ1-1, reads DGGITQSPKYLFRKEGQNVTLSCEQNLNHDAMYWYRQDPGQGLRLIYYSQIVNDFQKGDIAEGYSVSREKKESFPLTVTSAQKNPTAFYLCASKVAVNTEAFFGQGTRLTVV.

The chain combines TRBV27 with TRBJ2-5; maybe TRBD2 (6 bases). The V end was cut by 6 bases, the J end by 2 bases, with 22 bases between. The CDR3 has 17 amino acids. Germline assignment: CDR1 MNHEY and CDR2 SMNVEV (reference sequence). CDR3 coding DNA: TGTGCCAGCAGCCCTACGGGGCGGCGGGGCCGACAAGAGACCCAGTACTTC. Encoded protein: CASSPTGRRGRQETQYF.

The rearrangement uses TRBV25-1 and TRBJ1-1, with D tentatively TRBD1 (6 bases). The germline V and J ends were trimmed by 2 bases and 3 bases, with 13 bases remaining between them. Germline V gene sequence: CDR1 MGHDK, CDR2 SYGVNS. The CDR3 extends over 15 amino acids. The DNA of the CDR3 is TGTGCCAGCAGTGAACTTGGGGGCCTCTACACTGAAGCTTTCTTT. It translates to CASSELGGLYTEAFF.

This chain connects TRBV28 to TRBJ2-1; no clear D gene. Germline V gives CDR1 MDHEN, CDR2 SYDVKM. The CDR3 extends over 14 amino acids. Trimming took 7 bases from V and 0 from J, leaving 10 bases between them. The CDR3 is CASNHWSSYNEQFF. In DNA, the CDR3 is TGTGCCAGCAATCACTGGAGCTCCTACAATGAGCAGTTCTTC.

The chain links TRBV7-9 to TRBJ2-1; no clear D. Trimming left V 3 bases short and J 4 bases short, with 10 bases between. This CDR3 has 14 residues. The germline gives CDR1 SEHNR, CDR2 FQNEAQ (reference sequence). The chain's CDR3 is CASSFSLEYNEQFF. The CDR3 DNA is TGTGCCAGCAGCTTCTCCTTAGAGTACAATGAGCAGTTCTTC. Full variable domain (missing parts from reference TRBV7-9 and TRBJ2-1): DTGVSQNPRHKITKRGQNVTFRCDPISEHNRLYWYRQTLGQGPEFLTYFQNEAQLEKSRLLSDRFSAERPKGSFSTLEIQRTEQGDSAMYLCASSFSLEYNEQFFGPGTRLTVL.

The CDR3 sequence: CAWSHRDEKLFF. The CDR3 coding sequence is TGTGCCTGGAGTCATCGGGATGAAAAACTGTTTTTT. This chain joins TRBV30 and TRBJ1-4; D is uncertain. Germline CDR1 and CDR2: GTSNPN and SVGIG (reference sequence). This CDR3 is built from 12 residues. Trimming shortened V by 2 bases and J by 6 bases, and 7 bases separated the two germline ends.

The chain employs TRBV2 and TRBJ2-7; TRBD2 matches 8 bases. Germline V lookup: CDR1 SNHLY, CDR2 FYNNEI. V was clipped by 8 bases and J by 4 bases; unmatched bases: 13. The CDR3 has 15 residues. CDR3 coding DNA: TGTGCCAGCCATCCGCGGCGGGGGGCCATATACGAGCAGTACTTC. Protein sequence: CASHPRRGAIYEQYF.

The chain joins TRBV7-2 to TRBJ2-7; no reliable D call. CDR1 SGHTA and CDR2 FQGNSA come from the germline V gene. The CDR3 spans 15 residues. The germline V and J ends were trimmed by 0 bases and 0 bases, with 9 bases remaining between them. The CDR3 loop is CASSLAVRGSYEQYF. The CDR3 DNA follows: TGTGCCAGCAGCTTAGCAGTTCGCGGCTCCTACGAGCAGTACTTC.

The chain carries TRBV5-1 and TRBJ1-1; 9 bases are shared with TRBD1. From germline, CDR1 is SGHRS and CDR2 YFSETQ. This CDR3 spans 16 amino acids. Trimming took 4 bases from V and 1 from J; bases not matched to a gene: 8. The CDR3 sequence is CASSPGTGSGNTEAFF. In nucleotides, the CDR3 is TGCGCCAGCAGCCCCGGGACAGGGAGTGGGAACACTGAAGCTTTCTTT.

The genes are TRBV7-2 and TRBJ2-5; D not resolved. The CDR3 is made up of 13 amino acids. Germline CDR1 is SGHTA and CDR2 is FQGNSA. The V gene lost 1 base and the J gene lost 5 bases, with 8 bases spanning the gap. The CDR3 nucleotides read TGTGCCAGCAGCTTAGGTCCGCGGGAGACCCAGTACTTC. This encodes CASSLGPRETQYF.

The chain employs TRBV30 and TRBJ2-7; D gene ambiguous. This CDR3 has 12 amino acids. V lost 0 bases to trimming and J lost 3 bases, with 6 bases between them. The germline V gene has CDR1 GTSNPN and CDR2 SVGIG (reference sequence). CDR3 coding DNA: TGTGCCTGGAGTGTATCCAGCTACGAGCAGTACTTC. It yields the protein CAWSVSSYEQYF. Filled out from reference TRBV30 and TRBJ2-7, the complete variable domain reads SQTIHQWPATLVQPVGSPLSLECTVEGTSNPNLYWYRQAAGRGLQLLFYSVGIGQISSEVPQNLSASRPQDRQFILSSKKLLLSDSGFYLCAWSVSSYEQYFGPGTRLTVT.

The rearrangement uses TRBV27 and TRBJ1-5, with a possible D match to TRBD1 (5 bases). V lost 2 bases and J lost 3, with 20 bases in between. Germline-derived CDR1 and CDR2 are MNHEY and SMNVEV (reference sequence). The CDR3 extends over 18 amino acids. The CDR3: CASSLRGPGGGLNQPQHF. CDR3 nucleotides: TGTGCCAGCAGTTTACGAGGTCCCGGGGGAGGCCTCAATCAGCCCCAGCATTTT.

The V call is TRBV18, the J call TRBJ1-1; 9 bases are a match to TRBD1. CDR1 KGHSH and CDR2 LQKENI come from the germline V gene. There are 15 residues in the CDR3. V gave up 6 bases and J gave up 6 bases; unmatched junction bases: 11. The DNA of the CDR3 is TGTGCCAGCTCTCGGGACAGGGATAAGACGGCTGAAGCTTTCTTT. Its protein product is CASSRDRDKTAEAFF.

The chain links TRBV5-6 to TRBJ1-2; 7 positions agree with TRBD1. The CDR3 sequence is 14 residues long. Per the germline V gene, CDR1 is SGHDT and CDR2 is YYEEEE. Germline trimming cut 4 bases from V and 9 bases from J; bases unmatched to any gene: 12. The CDR3 bases are TGTGCCAGCAGCCGGGACAGCCCCACTTCCAGCTACACCTTC. This gives the protein CASSRDSPTSSYTF.

The J gene is TRBJ1-1, the V gene TRBV29-1; TRBD1 might be the D (6 bases). CDR1 is SQVTM and CDR2 is ANQGSEA in the germline V gene. V lost 4 bases and J lost 5, with 20 bases in between. This CDR3 has 15 residues. The CDR3 DNA sequence: TGCAGCGTTGTCCGGGTTGCTCTGCAGGGGACTGAAGCTTTCTTT. This sequence encodes CSVVRVALQGTEAFF.

DNA for the CDR3: TGTGCCAGCAGCCTCATGGACAGCGGCAATGAGCAGTTCTTC. Translated, it gives CASSLMDSGNEQFF. The chain couples TRBV28 to TRBJ2-1, with a tentative D call TRBD1 (6 bases). V lost 6 bases to trimming and J lost 6 bases, with 15 bases between them. The CDR3 consists of 14 residues. Germline values: CDR1 MDHEN, CDR2 SYDVKM.

The V and J genes are TRBV7-2 and TRBJ1-4; D perhaps matches TRBD1 (6 bases). V lost 5 bases, J lost 6 bases, and 10 bases lay in between. There are 13 residues in the CDR3. The germline V gene encodes CDR1 SGHTA and CDR2 FQGNSA. CDR3 sequence: CASSTPGDEKLFF. CDR3 in DNA: TGTGCCAGCAGCACCCCAGGGGATGAAAAACTGTTTTTT.

The CDR3 region is CSVEAPSGYEQYF. CDR3 coding DNA: TGCAGCGTTGAAGCCCCTAGCGGCTACGAGCAGTACTTC. The V call is TRBV29-1, the J call TRBJ2-7, with TRBD2 matching over 7 bases. This CDR3 has 13 residues. The V gene's germline CDR1 is SQVTM and CDR2 ANQGSEA. Trimming cost V 1 base and J 3 bases; bases outside gene matches: 3.